This TCR beta chain was sequenced for a study of cytomegalovirus exposure and HLA in healthy donors (dated by TCRdb to 2016 to 2017). About the full investigation: According to an earlier analysis of a few hundred of the donors, about 170 million T cells yielded 117 million unique TCR beta sequences and 276 Gb of sequence data. Roughly 310 gigabases of sequencing data and 78 million or so unique TCR sequences were included in an early release covering about 620 HLA-typed donors. Roughly 5 DR-DQ haplotypes were handled as single units for association and clustering, since linkage in the cohort was strong. Among around 400 genotyped donors of the cohort, an average of about 240,000 unique TCR beta nucleotide sequences were sequenced per donor, around 18% of them non-productive. The later analysis used no new phenotypic data to find candidate immune exposures, relying instead on TCR beta sequences and their occurrence across donors. HLA typing covered class I and class II loci at four-digit resolution. Among the approximately 400 genotyped donors, approximately 77% belonged to the genetic ancestry cluster associated with self-reported Caucasian donors. To predict cytomegalovirus infection status, the study combined high-throughput TCR immunosequencing, statistical association of individual TCRs with disease status, and machine learning. The study used immunosequencing to profile the T cell repertoires of approximately 630 subjects and linked those repertoires to cytomegalovirus serostatus. A later analysis re-examined previously published TCR beta repertoires from about 670 donors and added high-resolution HLA genotyping to investigate patterns of TCR occurrence. Besides the first cohort of approximately 670 subjects, a separate validation cohort made up of 120 different subjects was used. Alongside the repertoire data, information on donor age, sex, ethnicity and CMV serostatus was compiled. Typing coverage differed by locus: A, B, C, DRB1 and DQB1 were typed in about 629-630 donors, DQA1 in 500 to 550, DPA1 in 606, and DPB1 in around 490. Every discovery cohort repertoire had been produced on one sequencing platform. The aim of the study was to test whether cataloging public T cell receptors could identify signatures of past pathogen exposure. In an earlier analysis of roughly 580 of the donors, high-throughput TCR beta sequencing was used to judge whether each TCR beta V gene segment behaved as functional or pseudogenic. A later genetic analysis took genome-wide SNP genotypes for 398 of the 666 donors and used that subset as a discovery cohort.

On this clone itself: The target of this receptor is not known. No quality values exist for individual bases; no much larger clone is one base distant.

Library preparation was by the immunoSEQ multiplex PCR assay. The multiplex PCR relied on a mix of 60 forward primers for TCR Vbeta segments and 13 reverse primers for TCR Jbeta segments. The CDR3 region of rearranged TCR beta genes was amplified from genomic DNA by a multiplex PCR assay. The Illumina HiSeq System was used to sequence the amplified TCR beta libraries as 87-base-pair reads. Concerning the study's data processing: A later analysis counted some 74 million unique TCR beta chains across the 640 or so repertoires, and some 11 million of these chains were shared by at least two donors. A nearest-neighbor algorithm error-corrected the raw reads and collapsed the reads into unique sequences, merging closely related sequences to remove PCR and sequencing errors. CDR3 sequences were aligned to IMGT reference sequences to assign V, D and J gene segments. For a sequence to be retained, at least a six-nucleotide match to both a V gene segment and a J gene segment was required. Rearrangements were called productive when the CDR3 lacked stop codons and stayed in frame with V and J; all others were non-productive. CDR3 was defined by IMGT convention, running from the second conserved V-encoded cysteine to the conserved J-encoded phenylalanine. The earlier analysis of approximately 500 of the donors excluded sequences that lacked an unambiguous match to a single V gene segment. An earlier analysis of several hundred of the donors called V segments functional above 56.7% productive rearrangements and segregating when the between-donor standard deviation exceeded 5%. A statistical classification framework was built to diagnose cytomegalovirus status from the catalog of TCR beta chain sequences. In a later analysis, V and J genes were assigned by comparing TCR nucleotide sequences against IMGT/GENE-DB human TR gene sequences. In a later analysis, CDR3 sequences and most-parsimonious VDJ recombination scenarios were assigned using the TCRdist pipeline. A later analysis defined each TCR beta chain by its CDR3 amino acid sequence plus V-gene family, and excluded reads lacking a unique V-gene family. To address suspected cross-contamination and a sequencing artifact, a later analysis removed a few hundred highly shared, low-generation-probability nucleotide sequences. A later analysis calculated a clonal expansion index for each public chain from normalized within-repertoire ranks of inferred template counts. In a later analysis, generation probabilities were computed using a VDJ recombination model fitted to out-of-frame rearrangements, and the results were checked against IGoR. In a later analysis, hypergeometric tests were used to score TCR-TCR, TCR-HLA and TCR-CMV co-occurrence, with a repertoire-size bias correction applied to TCR pairs. False discovery rates were estimated in a later analysis by permuting HLA or CMV assignments 20 times. In a later analysis, co-occurring TCRs were grouped using DBSCAN, with TCRdist sequence similarity added in when clustering inside HLA-allele-positive subsets. Repertoires with fewer than 30,000 or more than 120,000 public chains, plus five repertoires with anomalous nucleotide sharing, were excluded from co-occurrence clustering. TCRdb mirrors the immuneACCESS table, restricted to in-frame sequences. Some clones are absent from its copies; in checked studies, under half trace to an unresolved V gene, and the reason for the others is unknown. That table gives V, J and clone size, and the DNA gave D and trimming. This sample has 150,000 or so clones in its table, and 70% to 80% of those were observed once. The ten largest clones take up 10% to 15% of the sample.

Spanning cysteine to phenylalanine, the CDR3 consists of 13 amino acids. The retained sequence is limited to the CDR3, 39 bases, with the frame set at the first base. The germline V gene (reference sequence) provides CDR1 SGHNT and CDR2 YYREEE. V gives up 2 bases and J gives up 8 bases, and the segment between their germline ends measures 11 bases. The research as a whole found: A later analysis found that TCR association rates varied across HLA loci, with DRB1 alleles showing the most associated TCRs and HLA-C alleles the fewest. An association between a missense DCLRE1C variant and V-gene and J-gene trimming of TCR beta chains was found in a later genetic analysis and replicated in an independent cohort. Assigning TCR associations to individual alleles was difficult when HLA alleles, especially DR and DQ, strongly co-occurred. In an earlier analysis of 587 of the donors, most TCR beta V segments were observed in productive rearrangements about 90% or about 30% of the time, broadly matching IMGT annotations. The study listed over 150 TCR beta chains as associated with cytomegalovirus. A further reported finding was that TCR beta sequences accurately predicted the HLA-A and HLA-B alleles for most subjects in the first cohort. In a later analysis, 16,951 TCR beta sequences were associated with specific HLA alleles at a false discovery rate of 0.05. In a later genetic analysis, fewer N-insertions in productive TCRs were reported among donors in an Asian-associated ancestry cluster than the approximately 630-donor mean. For the cohort, immune exposure information was limited to CMV serostatus. Compared with equally common non-associated chains, HLA-associated TCR beta chains in a later analysis were more clonally expanded and had lower generation probabilities. This cohort had only TCR beta chains sequenced, and the lack of alpha or paired-chain data limited which features could be detected. The authors suggested that the approach could potentially be extended to other disease states and immunological phenotypes. The sequencing pipeline was judged likely to have produced a cluster of highly shared sequence variants as a technical artifact. Linkage disequilibrium might explain the correlated functional status among segregating V segments, but an unknown experimental factor could not be excluded. In vitro tests confirmed that a few of the cytomegalovirus-associated TCR beta chains recognize cytomegalovirus antigens. According to a later analysis, parvovirus B19, influenza, CMV and Epstein-Barr virus appeared linked to several top co-occurrence clusters. In a later analysis, most CMV-associated TCR beta chains were found to appear HLA-restricted, with HLA associations seemingly driven largely by CMV exposure. The classifier was reported to diagnose cytomegalovirus status with high specificity and sensitivity in both the original and validation cohorts. Sequencing depth was assumed to be roughly uniform across donors in the presence/absence analyses, though that assumption may not hold. About 17 rarely observed V segments, including chromosome 9 orphons, were excluded from the earlier analysis of about 600 of the donors because counts were too low. While some public TCRs were present in many individuals, most TCR sequences turned up only very rarely across donors. Because the 87-base-pair reads could not distinguish some IMGT-functional V segments, including TRBV6-2 and TRBV6-3, those segments were excluded. HLA typing was unavailable for some donors at each locus, so association tests used only the typed subset.

In total, fewer than 750 healthy bone marrow donors made up the cohort. At the time of sampling, every cohort member was nominally healthy, though immune exposures that went unrecorded were likely present. The donor was CMV seropositive and belonged to the group of over 250 seropositive cohort members. Every donor gave a peripheral blood sample, and the peripheral blood mononuclear cells from that sample were used for TCR beta sequencing. The Qiagen DNeasy Blood Extraction Kit was used to extract genomic DNA from the blood cell samples. The receptor was isolated from a middle-aged man in good health and CMV-seropositive. This receptor chain uses TRBV5-4 and TRBJ2-1; the D gene is possibly TRBD1, with 5 bases matching. Sequenced: PBMCs. This receptor carries the CDR3 CASSFQGRDEQFF. The nucleotide sequence is TGTGCCAGCAGCTTCCAGGGAAGGGATGAGCAGTTCTTC. Extended through the reference TRBV5-4 and TRBJ2-1 proteins, this CDR3 yields the full variable domain: ETGVTQSPTHLIKTRGQQVTLRCSSQSGHNTVSWYQQALGQGPQFIFQYYREEENGRGNFPPRFSGLQFPNYSSELNVNALELDDSALYLCASSFQGRDEQFFGPGTRLTVL.